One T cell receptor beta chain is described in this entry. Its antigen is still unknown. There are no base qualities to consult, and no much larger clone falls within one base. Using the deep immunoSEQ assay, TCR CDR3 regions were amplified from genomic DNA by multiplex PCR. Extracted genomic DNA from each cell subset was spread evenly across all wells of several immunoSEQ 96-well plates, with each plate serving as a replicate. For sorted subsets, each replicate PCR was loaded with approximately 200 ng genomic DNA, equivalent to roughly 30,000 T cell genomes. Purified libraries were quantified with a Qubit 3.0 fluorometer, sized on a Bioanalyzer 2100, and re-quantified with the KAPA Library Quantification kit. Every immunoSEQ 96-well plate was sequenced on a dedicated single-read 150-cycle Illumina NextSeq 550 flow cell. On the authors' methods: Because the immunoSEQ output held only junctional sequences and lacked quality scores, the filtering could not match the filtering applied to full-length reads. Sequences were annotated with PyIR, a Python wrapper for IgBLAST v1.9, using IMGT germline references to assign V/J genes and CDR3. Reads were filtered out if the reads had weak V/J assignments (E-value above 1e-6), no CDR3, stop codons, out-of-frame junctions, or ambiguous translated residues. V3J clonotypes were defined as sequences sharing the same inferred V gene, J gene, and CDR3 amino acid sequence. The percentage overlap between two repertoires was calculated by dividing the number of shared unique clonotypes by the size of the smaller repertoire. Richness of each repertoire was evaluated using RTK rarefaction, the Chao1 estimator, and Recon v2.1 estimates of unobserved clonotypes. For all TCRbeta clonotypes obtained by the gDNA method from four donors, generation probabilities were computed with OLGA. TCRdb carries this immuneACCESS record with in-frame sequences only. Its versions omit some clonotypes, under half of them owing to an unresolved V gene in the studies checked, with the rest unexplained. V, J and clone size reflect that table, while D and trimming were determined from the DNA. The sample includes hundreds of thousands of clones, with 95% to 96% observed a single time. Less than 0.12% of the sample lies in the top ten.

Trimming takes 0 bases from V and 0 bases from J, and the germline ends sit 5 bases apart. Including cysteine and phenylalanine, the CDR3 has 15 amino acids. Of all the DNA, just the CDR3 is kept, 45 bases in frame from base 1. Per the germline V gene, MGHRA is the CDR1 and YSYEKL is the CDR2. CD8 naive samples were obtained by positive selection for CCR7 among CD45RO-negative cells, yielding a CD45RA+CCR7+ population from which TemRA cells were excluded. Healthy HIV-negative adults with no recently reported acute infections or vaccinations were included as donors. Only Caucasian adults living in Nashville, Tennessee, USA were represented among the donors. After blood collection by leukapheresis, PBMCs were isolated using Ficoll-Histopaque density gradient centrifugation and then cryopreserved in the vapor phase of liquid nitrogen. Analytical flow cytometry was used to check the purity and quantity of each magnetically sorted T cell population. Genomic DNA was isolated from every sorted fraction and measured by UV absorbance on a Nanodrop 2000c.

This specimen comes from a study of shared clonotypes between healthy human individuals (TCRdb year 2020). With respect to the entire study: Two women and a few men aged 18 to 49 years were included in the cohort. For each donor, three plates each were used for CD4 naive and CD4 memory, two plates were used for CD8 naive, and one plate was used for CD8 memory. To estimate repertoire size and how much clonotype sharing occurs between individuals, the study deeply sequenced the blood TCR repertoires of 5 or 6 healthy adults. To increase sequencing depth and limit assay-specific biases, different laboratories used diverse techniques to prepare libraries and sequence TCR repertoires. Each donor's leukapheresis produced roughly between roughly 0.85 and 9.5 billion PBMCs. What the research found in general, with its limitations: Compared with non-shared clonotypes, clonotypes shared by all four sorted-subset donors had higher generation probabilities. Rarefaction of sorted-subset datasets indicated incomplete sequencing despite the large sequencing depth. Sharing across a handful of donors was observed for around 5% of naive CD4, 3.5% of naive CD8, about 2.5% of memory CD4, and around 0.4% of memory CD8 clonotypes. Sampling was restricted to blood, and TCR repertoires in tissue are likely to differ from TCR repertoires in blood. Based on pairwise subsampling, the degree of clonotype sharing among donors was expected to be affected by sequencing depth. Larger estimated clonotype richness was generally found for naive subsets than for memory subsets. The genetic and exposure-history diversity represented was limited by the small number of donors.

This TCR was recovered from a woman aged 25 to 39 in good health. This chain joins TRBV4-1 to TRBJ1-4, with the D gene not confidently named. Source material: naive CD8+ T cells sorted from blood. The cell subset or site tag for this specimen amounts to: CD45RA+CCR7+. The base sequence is TGCGCCAGCAGCCAAGAAATTGCAACTAATGAAAAACTGTTTTTT. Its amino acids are CASSQEIATNEKLFF.